This T cell receptor (beta chain) appears in the sequencing data of a study of blood T cell repertoires in COVID-19. For the study at large: The United States, Italy and Spain provided the acute and convalescent COVID-19 samples. PBMCs, B-cell-depleted T cells, or T cells provided the cDNA or gDNA that made up the material.

The germline CDR1 and CDR2 sequences are SNHLY and FYNNEI. V lost 4 bases to trimming and J lost 1 base, with 10 bases between them. This CDR3 has 14 residues. Here immunoSEQ multiplex PCR was the method, and the copy in TCRdb shows in-frame clones only, minus some. The sample has about 120,000 clones, about 79% seen once. The source of this sequence is a man between 65 and 85 years old with acute or convalescent COVID-19. Material: peripheral blood. The genes are TRBV2 and TRBJ1-1, with D uncertain. This CDR3 reads CASSAWRRNTEAFF. DNA of the CDR3: TGTGCCAGCAGTGCCTGGCGGAGGAACACTGAAGCTTTCTTT.